This TCR beta chain emerged from a study of CD8 T cells in Susac syndrome. CDR1 and CDR2 (germline): MGHDK, SYGVNS. Between the trimmed V and J ends, which lost 1 base and 1 base, there was a span of 16 bases. This CDR3 contains 17 residues. Sequencing of TCR beta was performed on blood CD8+ T cells and on blood CD4+ T cells. In contrast to the negatively isolated CD8+ and CD4+ T cells, TEMRA cells were FACS-enriched. About this clonotype itself: Its antigen is undetermined.

An input of about 0.5 to 1 ug of RNA was subjected to reverse transcription using random hexamers. Across 54 Vbeta and 13 Jbeta, immunoSEQ multiplex PCR amplified TCR beta CDR3. From the immunoSEQ multiplex PCR reads, TCRdb called clonotypes with MiXCR, one entry per CDR3 protein. The table shows more than 100,000 distinct CDR3 sequences, with roughly 96% occurring only once. Study-wide results and limits: TCR sequencing and HLA analysis covered a relatively small number of individuals.

The sequence derives from a human donor in good health. The sequenced sample was CD4+ T cells from PBMCs. The genes are TRBV25-1 and TRBJ1-1; D uncertain. The CDR3 reads CASSELSLTVRNTEAFF. The DNA of the CDR3 is TGTGCCAGCAGTGAATTGAGCCTAACGGTAAGGAACACTGAAGCTTTCTTT.